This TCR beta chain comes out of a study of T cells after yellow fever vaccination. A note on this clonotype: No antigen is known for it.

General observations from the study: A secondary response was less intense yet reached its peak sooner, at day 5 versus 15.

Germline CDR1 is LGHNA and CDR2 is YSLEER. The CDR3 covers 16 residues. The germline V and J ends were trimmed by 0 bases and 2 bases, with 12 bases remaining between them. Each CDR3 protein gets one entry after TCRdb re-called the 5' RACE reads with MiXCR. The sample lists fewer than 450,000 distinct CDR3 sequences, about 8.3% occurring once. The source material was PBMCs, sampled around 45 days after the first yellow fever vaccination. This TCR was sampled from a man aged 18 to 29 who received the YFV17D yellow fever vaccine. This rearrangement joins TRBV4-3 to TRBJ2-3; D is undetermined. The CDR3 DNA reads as TGCGCCAGCAGCCAAGATATGGGCTTCTCCACAGATACGCAGTATTTT. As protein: CASSQDMGFSTDTQYF.